This T cell receptor beta chain was recorded in a study of T cells after yellow fever vaccination. Study-level results: Researchers noted that a small share of clonotypes showed up in both CD4 and CD8 compartments. The booster saw the reappearance of most primary-vaccination clones (more than 95% CD4, less than 90% CD8). The secondary response showed a weaker magnitude and a faster peak, day 5 versus 15.

The table lists this clonotype with many counts. Its antigen is still unknown. In making TCR cDNA, 5'RACE template switching added a universal primer site and UMIs to it. Via MiXCR, TCRdb re-called the 5' RACE reads, giving one row per CDR3 protein. The repertoire consists of about 30,000 distinct CDR3 sequences, with 3.5% to 5% occurring once and the leading ten covering less than 55%. The CDR3 runs to 14 residues. Germline-derived CDR1 and CDR2 are DFQATT and SNEGSKA (reference sequence). The trim removed 1 base at V and 4 bases at J, leaving 3 bases unmatched. The sequencing used CD8+ T cells sorted from PBMCs, collected 5 days after the yellow fever booster vaccination. This TCR was recovered from a man aged 25-45 years who received the YFV17D yellow fever vaccine. The V gene is TRBV20-1, the J gene TRBJ2-7; 11 bases align to TRBD2. The CDR3 sequence is CSARGGLADYEQYF. The CDR3 nucleotides are TGCAGTGCTAGAGGGGGACTAGCGGATTACGAGCAGTACTTC.